The rows below give T cell receptor beta chains drawn from one sample of a study of cytomegalovirus exposure and HLA in healthy donors. The data were produced by immunoSEQ multiplex PCR, yet TCRdb's version contains in-frame clones alone and is incomplete. The sample shows around 150,000 clones, about three quarters of them seen only once. The sequencing sample was made of PBMCs. The origin of the receptors is a woman in her twenties or thirties in good health and CMV-seronegative. Each CDR3 is given with its conserved first and last residue. D genes are given only for firm matches. For some rows the clone size is stated as once, few or many, or as a class when expanded; others skip it.

D,size,length,J,V,CDR3,DNA
-,-,11,TRBJ1-4,TRBV20-1,CSARDGRRLFF,TGCAGTGCTAGAGATGGGCGTCGACTGTTTTTT
-,-,13,TRBJ1-5,TRBV5-6,CASSFRGTQPQHF,TGTGCCAGCAGCTTTCGGGGGACTCAGCCCCAGCATTTT
-,-,13,TRBJ2-2,TRBV7-2,CASSLQGAGELFF,TGTGCCAGCAGCCTACAGGGTGCCGGGGAGCTGTTTTTT
TRBD1,-,12,TRBJ2-7,TRBV27,CASRDRAAEQYF,TGTGCCAGCAGAGACAGGGCCGCCGAGCAGTACTTC
TRBD1,few,16,TRBJ2-3,TRBV5-1,CASSEGGQGVSDTQYF,TGCGCCAGCAGCGAGGGTGGACAGGGGGTTTCAGATACGCAGTATTTT
-,-,15,TRBJ2-1,TRBV5-5,CASSGSFNSYNEQFF,TGTGCCAGCAGCGGTAGCTTTAACTCCTACAATGAGCAGTTCTTC
TRBD1,-,14,TRBJ2-2,TRBV29-1,CSVGQGARGGELFF,TGCAGCGTTGGACAGGGGGCGCGAGGCGGGGAGCTGTTTTTT
TRBD1,-,15,TRBJ1-2,TRBV9,CASSVGTTGDYGYTF,TGTGCCAGCAGCGTAGGAACCACAGGGGACTATGGCTACACCTTC
TRBD1,few,16,TRBJ2-5,TRBV5-4,CASSFGQGQAQETQYF,TGTGCCAGCAGCTTCGGACAGGGTCAGGCGCAAGAGACCCAGTACTTC
-,-,14,TRBJ1-2,TRBV6-5,CASSYSTQGNGYTF,TGTGCCAGCAGTTACTCGACCCAGGGTAATGGCTACACCTTC
TRBD1,-,15,TRBJ1-3,TRBV6-5,CASSSRTGSGNTIYF,TGTGCCAGCAGTTCCAGGACAGGCTCTGGAAACACCATATATTTT
TRBD1,few,15,TRBJ2-7,TRBV7-2,CASSLGGQGAYEQYF,TGTGCCAGCAGCTTAGGGGGACAGGGGGCGTACGAGCAGTACTTC
-,-,13,TRBJ1-2,TRBV5-4,CASSLPGHGGYTF,TGTGCCAGCAGCTTACCGGGACACGGAGGCTACACCTTC
-,-,15,TRBJ1-6,TRBV19,CASSIDRPDNSPLHF,TGTGCCAGTAGTATCGACAGGCCTGATAATTCACCCCTCCACTTT
TRBD1,-,19,TRBJ1-4,TRBV5-1,CASSLGRGQGGATNEKLFF,TGCGCCAGCAGCTTGGGGCGCGGACAGGGGGGTGCAACTAATGAAAAACTGTTTTTT
-,-,18,TRBJ1-2,TRBV29-1,CSVWGAGGGERGRGGYTF,TGCAGCGTTTGGGGGGCCGGGGGGGGAGAGAGGGGGAGAGGTGGCTACACCTTC
TRBD1,-,15,TRBJ2-7,TRBV4-1,CASSLRDRTTYEQYF,TGCGCCAGCAGCCTCCGGGACAGGACTACCTACGAGCAGTACTTC
-,few,15,TRBJ1-6,TRBV6-5,CASSYSGRTNSPLHF,TGTGCCAGCAGTTACAGCGGACGGACCAATTCACCCCTCCACTTT
-,-,13,TRBJ2-7,TRBV10-1,CARIPREVYEQYF,TGCGCCAGAATCCCCCGGGAAGTCTACGAGCAGTACTTC
TRBD1,few,15,TRBJ1-1,TRBV6-5,CASSYLGQMNTEAFF,TGTGCCAGCAGTTACCTGGGACAGATGAACACTGAAGCTTTCTTT